This TCR beta chain came from a study of cytomegalovirus exposure and HLA in healthy donors. Findings of the study overall: Specific recognition of CMV antigens was confirmed in vitro for a few chains (all CMV-associated).

Generated by immunoSEQ multiplex PCR, the TCRdb table keeps only in-frame clones and is missing some. This sample has roughly 350,000 clones, with around 86% found just once. The donors were in the approximately 120-subject validation cohort; that cohort was separate from the roughly 730-subject first cohort. Remarks on this clone: Its matching antigen is unknown.

The sequenced sample consisted of PBMCs. The sequence was obtained from a young woman in good health and CMV-seronegative.

As DNA, the CDR3 is TGCAGCGTTGAAAAATGGGGGGAGAATGAAGCTTTCTTT. Protein product: CSVEKWGENEAFF. This chain connects TRBV29-1 to TRBJ1-1; D might be TRBD1 (5 bases). This CDR3 has 13 amino acids. V lost 2 bases and J 7 bases, leaving 14 bases between the germline ends. Germline loops: CDR1 SQVTM, CDR2 ANQGSEA.